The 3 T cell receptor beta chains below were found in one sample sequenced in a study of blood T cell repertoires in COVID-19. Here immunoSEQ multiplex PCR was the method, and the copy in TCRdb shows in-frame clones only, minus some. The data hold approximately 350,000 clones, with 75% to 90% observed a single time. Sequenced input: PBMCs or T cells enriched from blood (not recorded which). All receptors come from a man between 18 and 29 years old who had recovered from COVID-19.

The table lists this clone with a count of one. This CDR3 reads CASQATGPENMDGYTF. In DNA, the CDR3 is TGTGCCTCCCAAGCAACAGGCCCGGAGAATATGGATGGCTACACCTTC. The rearrangement links TRBV11-3 to TRBJ1-2; the D gene is possibly TRBD1 (5 bases). This CDR3 is built from 16 residues. V lost 11 bases and J lost 6, with 28 bases in between. Per the germline V gene, CDR1 is SGHNT and CDR2 is YENEEA.

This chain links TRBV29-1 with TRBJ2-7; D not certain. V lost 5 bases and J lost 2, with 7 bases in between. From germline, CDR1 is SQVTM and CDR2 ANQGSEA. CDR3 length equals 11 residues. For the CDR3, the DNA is TGCAGCGTTAAAGGGCCCTACGAGCAGTACTTC. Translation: CSVKGPYEQYF.

CDR3 sequence (DNA): TGTGCCAGCAGTTTATCTTTCGACACCGGGGAGCTGTTTTTT. It encodes CASSLSFDTGELFF. V is TRBV27 and J is TRBJ2-2; the D is unclear. This CDR3 is 14 amino acids long. Germline V CDR1 and CDR2: MNHEY, SMNVEV (reference sequence). The V and J ends lost 0 bases and 3 bases respectively, with 5 bases between them.